This entry features one TCR beta chain sequence. This entry is derived from a study of OX40 agonist ivuxolimab in advanced cancers. Measured with immunoSEQ multiplex PCR; TCRdb has only the in-frame clones, and not every one. This sample yields 65,000 to 80,000 clones, of which approximately 83% are seen a single time; over 1.5% belongs to the top ten. The CDR3 has 14 residues. The V end was cut by 3 bases, the J end by 8 bases, with 15 bases between. CDR1 is SGHDT and CDR2 is YYEEEE in the germline V gene. The rearrangement joins TRBV5-6 to TRBJ2-1; D is possibly TRBD1 (6 bases). Sequences were derived from CD4+ or CD8+ T cells sorted from blood, sampled in a trial of the OX40 agonist ivuxolimab. The clonotype was recovered from an adult with an advanced solid tumor such as melanoma, head and neck, liver or kidney cancer. The CDR3 is CASSSRGAPYEQFF. The CDR3 nucleotides read TGTGCCAGCAGCTCCAGGGGAGCTCCTTATGAGCAGTTCTTC. Drawing the rest from reference TRBV5-6 and TRBJ2-1, the complete variable domain is DAGVTQSPTHLIKTRGQQVTLRCSPKSGHDTVSWYQQALGQGPQFIFQYYEEEERQRGNFPDRFSGHQFPNYSSELNVNALLLGDSALYLCASSSRGAPYEQFFGPGTRLTVL.